This T cell receptor beta chain was sequenced in a study of blood T cell repertoires in COVID-19. Study as a whole: Researchers got acute and convalescent COVID-19 samples from the United States, Italy and Spain. PBMCs, B-cell-depleted T cells, or T cells provided the cDNA or gDNA that made up the material.

Germline V gene lookup returns CDR1 MNHNY and CDR2 SVGAGI (reference sequence). Trimming removed 6 bases at V and 1 base at J, with 7 bases between. This CDR3 contains 13 residues. Authors' data handling: Reference gene primers were amplified, and this amplification served to estimate nucleated cell counts. Profiling relied on immunoSEQ multiplex PCR, and the TCRdb table lists in-frame clones only, not all of them. The V and J calls and the clone size are those of that table, but D and trimming were determined from the DNA. Of approximately 89,000 clones listed, over 70% are singletons. The chain employs TRBV6-6 and TRBJ1-5; D is unclear. The source is a man between 65 and 85 years old with acute or convalescent COVID-19. The sample consisted of peripheral blood. CDR3 protein: CASSRQSNQPQHF. The CDR3 DNA reads TGTGCCAGCAGCAGGCAAAGCAATCAGCCCCAGCATTTT.